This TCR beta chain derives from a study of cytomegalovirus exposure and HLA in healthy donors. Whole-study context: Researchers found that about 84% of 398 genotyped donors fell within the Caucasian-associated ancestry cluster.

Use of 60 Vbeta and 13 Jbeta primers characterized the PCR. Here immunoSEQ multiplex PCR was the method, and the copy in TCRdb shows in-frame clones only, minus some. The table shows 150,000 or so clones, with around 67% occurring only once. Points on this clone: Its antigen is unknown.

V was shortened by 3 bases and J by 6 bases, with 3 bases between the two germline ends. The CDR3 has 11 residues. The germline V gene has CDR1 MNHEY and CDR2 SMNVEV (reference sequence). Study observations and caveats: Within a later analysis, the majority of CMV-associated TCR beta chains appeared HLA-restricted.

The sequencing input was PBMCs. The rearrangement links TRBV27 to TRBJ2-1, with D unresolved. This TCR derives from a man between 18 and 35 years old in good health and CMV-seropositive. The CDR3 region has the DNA TGTGCCAGCAGTTTTCGCAATGAGCAGTTCTTC. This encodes CASSFRNEQFF.